A selection of T cell receptor beta chains follows, all from one sample in a study of human T cells and chemical hapten exposure. TCRdb fed the RACE reads into MiXCR, producing one record per CDR3 protein. The sample lists 350,000 to 450,000 distinct CDR3 sequences; approximately 5.1% were seen once. The input for sequencing was whole blood, taken in connection with sensitization to the hapten diphenylcyclopropenone (DPC). The receptors were gathered from a woman in her 50s with alopecia areata. Some clones in this sample may be carry-over from other donors' samples. Both conserved end residues are part of each CDR3. D genes are given only for firm matches. Clone size is given for some rows only: seen once, a few or many times, or a class if the clone is expanded.

clone_size	j_call	v_call	d_call	cdr3_aa	cdr3_nt
many	TRBJ1-3	TRBV7-6	TRBD1	CASSPRPTRGPGNTIYF	TGTGCCAGCAGCCCCCGCCCCACAAGGGGGCCTGGAAACACCATATATTTT
many	TRBJ1-1	TRBV6-1	-	CASMVMNTEAFF	TGTGCCAGCATGGTAATGAACACTGAAGCTTTCTTT
-	TRBJ2-1	TRBV5-4	TRBD1	CASSSTSRRGHEQFF	TGTGCCAGCAGCTCGACGAGCCGCAGGGGGCACGAGCAGTTCTTC
-	TRBJ1-6	TRBV6-5	-	CASSRTRDSPLHF	TGTGCCAGCAGTCGCACCAGAGATTCACCCCTCCACTTT
few	TRBJ2-1	TRBV7-6	-	CASSPGQSNEQFF	TGTGCCAGCAGCCCCGGACAGTCCAATGAGCAGTTCTTC
-	TRBJ1-1	TRBV7-9	-	CASSTPGSMAFF	TGTGCCAGCAGCACGCCTGGTTCGATGGCTTTCTTT
-	TRBJ2-7	TRBV12-3/TRBV12-4	-	CASSFGKGRGEQYF	TGTGCCAGCAGTTTTGGTAAAGGTCGGGGCGAGCAGTACTTC
few	TRBJ2-5	TRBV20-1	-	CSARVAGFQETQYF	TGCAGTGCTAGAGTGGCTGGGTTCCAAGAGACCCAGTACTTC
many	TRBJ1-5	TRBV6-2/TRBV6-3	-	CASRQGGGQQPQHF	TGTGCCAGCAGACAGGGAGGAGGACAGCAGCCCCAGCATTTT
many	TRBJ2-3	TRBV7-9	-	CASSLGETPGADTQYF	TGTGCCAGCAGCTTAGGGGAGACCCCGGGAGCAGATACGCAGTATTTT
many	TRBJ1-1	TRBV7-6	TRBD1	CASSQGTGGLPEAFF	TGTGCCAGCAGCCAAGGGACAGGGGGCCTTCCTGAAGCTTTCTTT
many	TRBJ2-2	TRBV3-1	-	CASVRSPNTGELFF	TGTGCCAGCGTTCGGAGTCCGAACACCGGGGAGCTGTTTTTT
many	TRBJ2-7	TRBV6-2/TRBV6-3	-	CASSALTGSEQYF	TGTGCCAGCAGCGCCCTTACGGGGAGCGAGCAGTACTTC
many	TRBJ2-2	TRBV5-1	-	CASSPGVTGELFF	TGCGCCAGCAGCCCTGGGGTTACCGGGGAGCTGTTTTTT
many	TRBJ1-2	TRBV2	TRBD1	CASGLDRGREGYTF	TGTGCCAGCGGGCTGGACAGGGGGCGCGAGGGCTACACCTTC
-	TRBJ1-1	TRBV13	TRBD1	CASSSRDRSGWSTEAFF	TGTGCCAGCAGCTCCCGGGACAGGTCGGGATGGAGCACTGAAGCTTTCTTT
-	TRBJ1-5	TRBV12-3/TRBV12-4	-	CASRPGTPGSPQHF	TGTGCCAGCAGGCCCGGGACCCCGGGATCGCCCCAGCATTTT
-	TRBJ2-2	TRBV3-1	-	CASSHPNRRGTGELFF	TGTGCCAGCAGCCATCCCAATCGCCGGGGGACCGGGGAGCTGTTTTTT
-	TRBJ2-2	TRBV24-1	-	CATSSRPSGELFF	TGTGCCACCAGTTCTCGGCCCTCCGGGGAGCTGTTTTTT
-	TRBJ2-4	TRBV7-8	TRBD2	CASSLSPTSTRAKNIQYF	TGTGCCAGCAGCTTATCGCCGACTAGCACCCGAGCCAAAAACATTCAGTACTTC
-	TRBJ2-3	TRBV18	TRBD1	CASSQTPGTGGSTQYF	TGTGCCAGCTCACAAACTCCCGGGACAGGGGGCTCTACGCAGTATTTT
many	TRBJ2-7	TRBV5-5	-	CASSSLRVVYEQYF	TGTGCCAGCAGCTCCCTTCGGGTAGTCTACGAGCAGTACTTC
many	TRBJ2-7	TRBV9	TRBD1	CASIGQGAREQYF	TGTGCCAGCATCGGACAGGGGGCGCGAGAGCAGTACTTC
many	TRBJ2-7	TRBV12-3/TRBV12-4	TRBD1	CASSRRQGYEQYF	TGTGCCAGCAGCCGGAGACAGGGCTACGAGCAGTACTTC
many	TRBJ2-1	TRBV15	TRBD1	CATSSPEGASYNEQFF	TGTGCCACCAGCAGCCCTGAGGGGGCCTCCTACAATGAGCAGTTCTTC
many	TRBJ2-7	TRBV6-6	TRBD2	CASFAGDLYF	TGTGCCAGCTTTGCGGGAGACCTGTACTTC
many	TRBJ2-1	TRBV9	TRBD1	CASSGDRGQNEQFF	TGTGCCAGCAGCGGGGACAGGGGGCAGAATGAGCAGTTCTTC
few	TRBJ2-7	TRBV6-1	-	CASSRDPSGSGEQYF	TGTGCAAGCAGCAGGGACCCTTCGGGCTCGGGAGAGCAGTACTTC